A single sample is the source of the 18 T cell receptor beta chains below, sequenced in a study of human T cells and chemical hapten exposure. In TCRdb, the 5' RACE reads were re-called with MiXCR into one record per CDR3 protein. Here the sample spans 110,000 or so distinct CDR3 sequences, approximately 20% being singletons. The total RNA was obtained from whole blood that was not fractionated. The receptor source for this set is a human donor in good health.

V is TRBV19 and J is TRBJ1-3; D unclear. CDR3 length equals 13 residues. V was cut by 3 bases and J by 1 base, with 4 bases left in between. Per germline, CDR1 LNHDA and CDR2 SQIVND (reference sequence). The CDR3 bases are TGTGCCAGTAGTATGGAGTCTGGAAACACCATATATTTT. Amino acids: CASSMESGNTIYF. The variable domain in full, with the rest retrieved from reference TRBV19 and TRBJ1-3, is DGGITQSPKYLFRKEGQNVTLSCEQNLNHDAMYWYRQDPGQGLRLIYYSQIVNDFQKGDIAEGYSVSREKKESFPLTVTSAQKNPTAFYLCASSMESGNTIYFGEGSWLTVV.

V usage is TRBV7-9 and J usage is TRBJ2-1; TRBD2 matches at 10 bases. CDR3 length: 17 residues. V was pared by 5 bases and J by 2 bases, with 9 bases of the junction left unmatched. Germline assignment: CDR1 SEHNR and CDR2 FQNEAQ (reference sequence). CDR3 DNA: TGTGCCAGCAGCCCAAGCGGCCTAGCGGGGGCCTACAATGAGCAGTTCTTC. This translates into CASSPSGLAGAYNEQFF.

This chain joins TRBV6-1 and TRBJ1-4, with a tentative D call TRBD1 (5 bases). Germline CDR1 MNHNS, CDR2 SASEGT. Trimming removed 5 bases from V and 8 bases from J, with 18 bases in between. The CDR3 runs 15 residues. The CDR3 reads CASSITGTVGEKLFF. DNA for the CDR3: TGTGCCAGCAGTATTACCGGGACGGTTGGGGAAAAACTGTTTTTT.

This clonotype has more than one count but fewer than ten. V usage is TRBV11-2 and J usage is TRBJ2-1, with a tentative D call TRBD1 (6 bases). V lost 4 bases and J lost 6, with 19 bases in between. There are 16 residues in the CDR3. Per germline, CDR1 SGHAT and CDR2 FQNNGV. The CDR3 DNA follows: TGTGCCAGCAGCTCCCTTTGGGGGCCACGCTTCAATGAGCAGTTCTTC. Its protein is CASSSLWGPRFNEQFF.

J is TRBJ1-1 and V is TRBV6-1; no definite D call. The CDR3 has 14 residues. CDR1 and CDR2 (germline): MNHNS, SASEGT. V lost 8 bases to trimming and J lost 8 bases, with 21 bases between them. The chain's CDR3 is CASLRSLRKGEAFF. Written as DNA, the CDR3 is TGTGCCAGCCTAAGATCCTTAAGAAAGGGCGAAGCTTTCTTT.

The sample holds a few counts of this clonotype. The V call is TRBV6-5, the J call TRBJ1-6; D remains unclear. The CDR3 is 15 amino acids. Germline lookup yields CDR1 MNHEY and CDR2 SVGAGI. Trimming took off 2 bases at V and 7 bases at J, with 12 bases between the two ends. The DNA for the CDR3 is TGTGCCAGCAGTTACCGAGGGTTCTCAAATTCACCCCTCCACTTT. Protein sequence: CASSYRGFSNSPLHF.

This clonotype was picked up a small number of times. This chain connects TRBV29-1 to TRBJ1-1; D perhaps matches TRBD1 (6 bases). The CDR3 runs to 12 residues. V was shortened by 6 bases and J by 5 bases, with 13 bases between the two germline ends. Per the germline V gene, CDR1 is SQVTM and CDR2 is ANQGSEA. The CDR3 spells CSVEQGGTEAFF. CDR3 coding DNA: TGCAGCGTAGAACAGGGTGGGACTGAAGCTTTCTTT.

This clonotype has more than one count but fewer than ten. Here the CDR3 DNA reads TGTGCCAGCAGGGGAGAGACCCAGTACTTC. It is translated as CASRGETQYF. This chain connects TRBV27 to TRBJ2-5; D gene ambiguous. There are 10 residues in the CDR3. V was shortened by 6 bases and J by 4 bases, with 3 bases between the two germline ends. Germline V gene lookup returns CDR1 MNHEY and CDR2 SMNVEV (reference sequence).

This clonotype has only a few counts. J is TRBJ1-6 and V is TRBV2, with 10 bases aligning to TRBD1. The germline CDR1 and CDR2 sequences are SNHLY and FYNNEI. Unmatched junction bases numbered 5, after V lost 4 bases and J lost 11 bases. This CDR3 has 14 residues. Here the CDR3 reads CASSGDRGNAPLHF. In nucleotides, the CDR3 is TGTGCCAGCAGTGGGGACAGGGGAAATGCACCCCTCCACTTT.

The chain has TRBV6-2 or TRBV6-3 and TRBJ2-7, with D perhaps matching TRBD1 (5 bases). The CDR3 is 12 residues long. In germline, CDR1 is MNHEY, CDR2 SVGEGT. V was trimmed by 6 bases and J by 1 base, leaving 7 bases between them. CDR3 sequence: CASRDTSYEQYF. The CDR3 DNA is TGTGCCAGCAGGGACACTTCCTACGAGCAGTACTTC.

The chain recombines TRBV7-8 with TRBJ2-3, with D unresolved. The length of the CDR3 is 11 residues. V gave up 5 bases and J gave up 5 bases, with 5 bases separating them. Germline V lookup: CDR1 SGHVS, CDR2 FQNEAQ. CDR3 sequence reads: CASSARDTQYF. The CDR3 DNA follows: TGTGCCAGCAGCGCCAGAGATACGCAGTATTTT.

In this sample, this clonotype turned up a few times. The chain recombines TRBV11-2 with TRBJ1-2, with unresolved D. Looked up from germline, CDR1 is SGHAT and CDR2 is FQNNGV. Trimming cost V 1 base and J 1 base, with 16 bases left between them. The CDR3 runs to 17 residues. The CDR3 is CASSLAIAGVFNYGYTF. In DNA form, the CDR3 reads TGTGCCAGCAGCTTAGCAATTGCCGGGGTATTTAACTATGGCTACACCTTC. Full variable domain (rest looked up from reference TRBV11-2 and TRBJ1-2): EAGVAQSPRYKIIEKRQSVAFWCNPISGHATLYWYQQILGQGPKLLIQFQNNGVVDDSQLPKDRFSAERLKGVDSTLKIQPAKLEDSAVYLCASSLAIAGVFNYGYTFGSGTRLTVV.

V and J are TRBV2 and TRBJ1-2, with no clear D. This CDR3 region has 14 residues. Germline CDR1 and CDR2: SNHLY and FYNNEI. V was shortened by 3 bases and J by 7 bases, with 15 bases between the two germline ends. CDR3 coding DNA: TGTGCCAGCAGTGATCGGAGGGCCTTTTTTGGCTACACCTTC. It encodes CASSDRRAFFGYTF.

The chain couples TRBV20-1 to TRBJ1-1; tentative D call: TRBD1 (5 bases). CDR3 length: 13 amino acids. The V gene's germline CDR1 is DFQATT and CDR2 SNEGSKA (reference sequence). V lost 6 bases to trimming and J lost 1 base, with 12 bases between them. The CDR3 DNA sequence: TGCAGTGCCGCGCAGGGAGCGAACACTGAAGCTTTCTTT. This codes for CSAAQGANTEAFF.

V and J are TRBV28 and TRBJ2-7; 11 bases map to TRBD2. Unmatched junction bases numbered 15, after V lost 7 bases and J lost 4 bases. The CDR3 is 17 amino acids. CDR1 is MDHEN, CDR2 SYDVKM, per germline. CDR3 sequence reads: CASIDQTSGAPIYEQYF. CDR3 bases: TGTGCCAGCATAGACCAGACTAGCGGGGCGCCTATTTACGAGCAGTACTTC.

The rearrangement uses TRBV18 and TRBJ2-6; 8 bases are shared with TRBD1. The CDR3 is made up of 18 amino acids. V lost 2 bases to trimming and J lost 0 bases; unmatched junction nucleotides: 6. Germline CDR1 and CDR2: KGHSH and LQKENI. The CDR3 coding sequence is TGTGCCAGCTCACCAATGACAGGGGCCCTCTCTGGGGCCAACGTCCTGACTTTC. This encodes CASSPMTGALSGANVLTF.

This clonotype has ten or more counts. The chain is built from TRBV12-3 or TRBV12-4 and TRBJ1-2; D is perhaps TRBD1 (5 bases). The V end lost 1 base, the J end lost 4 bases, and 7 bases lay between the germline ends. The CDR3 contains 13 residues. Written as DNA, the CDR3 is TGTGCCAGCAGTTTAGAGGGGCCCTATGGCTACACCTTC. Translated: CASSLEGPYGYTF.

The chain employs TRBV20-1 and TRBJ2-1, with TRBD2 matching 10 bases. The CDR3 loop spans 15 amino acids. The V and J ends lost 3 bases and 15 bases, in that order; junction bases with no gene match: 17. CDR1 and CDR2 (germline): DFQATT, SNEGSKA (reference sequence). The CDR3 reads CSASPHPAGGPVRFF. CDR3 nucleotide sequence: TGCAGTGCTAGTCCGCACCCAGCGGGAGGGCCCGTGCGGTTCTTC.